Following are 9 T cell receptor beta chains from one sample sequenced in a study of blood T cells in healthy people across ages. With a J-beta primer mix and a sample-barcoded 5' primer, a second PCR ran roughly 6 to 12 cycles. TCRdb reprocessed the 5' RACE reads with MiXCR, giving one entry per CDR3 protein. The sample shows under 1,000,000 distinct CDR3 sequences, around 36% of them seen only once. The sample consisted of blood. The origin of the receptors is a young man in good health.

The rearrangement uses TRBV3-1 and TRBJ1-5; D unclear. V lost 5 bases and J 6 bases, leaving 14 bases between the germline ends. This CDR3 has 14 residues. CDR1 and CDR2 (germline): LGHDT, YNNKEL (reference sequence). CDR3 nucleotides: TGTGCCAGCAGCGGACCGCTATCAGGTCAGCCCCAGCATTTT. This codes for CASSGPLSGQPQHF.

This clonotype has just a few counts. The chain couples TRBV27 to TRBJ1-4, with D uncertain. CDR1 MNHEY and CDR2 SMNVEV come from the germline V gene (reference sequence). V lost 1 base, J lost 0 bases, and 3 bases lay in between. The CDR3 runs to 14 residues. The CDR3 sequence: CASSLWATNEKLFF. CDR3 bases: TGTGCCAGCAGTTTATGGGCAACTAATGAAAAACTGTTTTTT.

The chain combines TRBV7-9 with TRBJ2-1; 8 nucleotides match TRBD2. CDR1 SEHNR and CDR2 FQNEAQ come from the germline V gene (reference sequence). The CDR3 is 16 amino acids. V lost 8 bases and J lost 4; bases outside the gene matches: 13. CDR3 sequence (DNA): TGTGCCAGCCCGGCCGGGGGGGCTGGGGCGTACAATGAGCAGTTCTTC. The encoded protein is CASPAGGAGAYNEQFF.

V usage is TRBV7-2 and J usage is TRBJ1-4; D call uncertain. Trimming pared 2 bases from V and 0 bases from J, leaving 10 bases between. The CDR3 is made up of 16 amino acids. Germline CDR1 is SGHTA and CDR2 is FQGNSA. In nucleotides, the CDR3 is TGTGCCAGCAGCTTACGCAGTGGTGCAACTAATGAAAAACTGTTTTTT. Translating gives CASSLRSGATNEKLFF.

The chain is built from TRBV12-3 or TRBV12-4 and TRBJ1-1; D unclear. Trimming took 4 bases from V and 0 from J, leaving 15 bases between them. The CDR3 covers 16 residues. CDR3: CASSSGNIYMNTEAFF. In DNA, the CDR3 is TGTGCCAGCAGTTCCGGAAACATATACATGAACACTGAAGCTTTCTTT.

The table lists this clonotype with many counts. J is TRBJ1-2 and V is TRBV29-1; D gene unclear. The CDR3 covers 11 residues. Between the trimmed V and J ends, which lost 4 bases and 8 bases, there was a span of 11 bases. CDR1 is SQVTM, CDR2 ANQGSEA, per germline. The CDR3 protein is CSVVGVGGYTF. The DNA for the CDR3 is TGCAGCGTTGTTGGGGTCGGAGGCTACACCTTC. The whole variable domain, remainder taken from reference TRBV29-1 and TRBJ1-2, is SAVISQKPSRDICQRGTSLTIQCQVDSQVTMMFWYRQQPGQSLTLIATANQGSEATYESGFVIDKFPISRPNLTFSTLTVSNMSPEDSSIYLCSVVGVGGYTFGSGTRLTVV.

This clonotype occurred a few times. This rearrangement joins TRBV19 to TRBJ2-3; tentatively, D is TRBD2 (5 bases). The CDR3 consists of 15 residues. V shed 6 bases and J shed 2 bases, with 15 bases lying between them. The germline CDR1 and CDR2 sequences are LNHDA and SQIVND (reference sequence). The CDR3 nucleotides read TGTGCCAGTAGCCTCAGCTCGGACTCCACAGATACGCAGTATTTT. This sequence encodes CASSLSSDSTDTQYF.

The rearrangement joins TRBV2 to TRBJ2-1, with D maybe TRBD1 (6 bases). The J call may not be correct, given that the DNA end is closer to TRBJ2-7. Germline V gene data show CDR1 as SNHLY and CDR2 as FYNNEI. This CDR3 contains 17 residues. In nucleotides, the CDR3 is TGTGCCAGCAGGCCGGGTCCGACAGGAACCTCCTACAATGAGCAGTACTTC. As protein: CASRPGPTGTSYNEQYF.

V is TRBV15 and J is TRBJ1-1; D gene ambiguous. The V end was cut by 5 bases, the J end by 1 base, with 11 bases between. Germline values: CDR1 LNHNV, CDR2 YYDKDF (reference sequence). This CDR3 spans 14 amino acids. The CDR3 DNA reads TGTGCCACCAGCCGATACCCCGAGAACACTGAAGCTTTCTTT. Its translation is CATSRYPENTEAFF.